This TCR beta chain derives from a study of blood T cell repertoires in COVID-19. Profiled with immunoSEQ multiplex PCR; TCRdb holds only in-frame clones, not every one. This sample has fewer than 500,000 clones, with roughly 90% found just once. Germline V gene sequence: CDR1 SGHDN, CDR2 FVKESK. The CDR3 spans 17 residues. The ends lost 2 bases at V and 2 bases at J; junction bases unmatched: 4. The source of this sequence is a woman aged 25 to 45 with acute COVID-19. The V call is TRBV14, the J call TRBJ1-6, with 9 bases lining up with TRBD1. The sample consisted of PBMCs or T cells enriched from blood (not recorded which). CDR3 bases: TGTGCCAGCAGCCAATGGGGGACAGGGACCTATAATTCACCCCTCCACTTT. Translated: CASSQWGTGTYNSPLHF.